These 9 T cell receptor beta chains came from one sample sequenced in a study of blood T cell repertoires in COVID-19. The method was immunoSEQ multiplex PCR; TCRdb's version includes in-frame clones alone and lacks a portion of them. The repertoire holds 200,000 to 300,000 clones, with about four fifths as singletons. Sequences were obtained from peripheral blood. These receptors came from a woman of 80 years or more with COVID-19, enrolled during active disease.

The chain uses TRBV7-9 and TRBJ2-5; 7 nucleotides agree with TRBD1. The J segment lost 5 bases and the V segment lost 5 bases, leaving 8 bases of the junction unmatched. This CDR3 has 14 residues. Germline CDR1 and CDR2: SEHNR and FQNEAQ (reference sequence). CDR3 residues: CASSLGQAGETQYF. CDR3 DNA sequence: TGTGCCAGCAGCCTCGGACAGGCAGGGGAGACCCAGTACTTC.

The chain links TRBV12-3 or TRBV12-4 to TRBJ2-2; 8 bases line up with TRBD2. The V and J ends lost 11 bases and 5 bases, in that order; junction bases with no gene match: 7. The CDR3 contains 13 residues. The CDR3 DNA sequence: TGTGCCGGGCGGGGGGACGGGACCGGGGAGCTGTTTTTT. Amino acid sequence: CAGRGDGTGELFF.

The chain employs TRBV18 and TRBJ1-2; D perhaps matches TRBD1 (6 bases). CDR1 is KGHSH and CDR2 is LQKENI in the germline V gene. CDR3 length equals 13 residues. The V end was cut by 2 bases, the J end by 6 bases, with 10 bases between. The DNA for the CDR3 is TGTGCCAGCTCACCAACAGGGACACATGGCTACACCTTC. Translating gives CASSPTGTHGYTF. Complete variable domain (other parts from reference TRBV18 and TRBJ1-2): NAGVMQNPRHLVRRRGQEARLRCSPMKGHSHVYWYRQLPEEGLKFMVYLQKENIIDESGMPKERFSAEFPKEGPSILRIQQVVRGDSAAYFCASSPTGTHGYTFGSGTRLTVV.

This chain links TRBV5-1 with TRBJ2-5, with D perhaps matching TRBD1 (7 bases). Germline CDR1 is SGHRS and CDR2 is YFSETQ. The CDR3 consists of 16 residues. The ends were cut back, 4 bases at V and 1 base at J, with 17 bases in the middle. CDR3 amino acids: CASSRQGGVLQETQYF. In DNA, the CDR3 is TGCGCCAGCAGCCGGCAGGGGGGAGTCCTCCAAGAGACCCAGTACTTC.

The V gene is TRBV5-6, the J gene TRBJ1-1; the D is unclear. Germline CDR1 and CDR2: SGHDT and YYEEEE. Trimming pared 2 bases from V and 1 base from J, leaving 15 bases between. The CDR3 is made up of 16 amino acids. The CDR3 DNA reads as TGTGCCAGCAGCTTTTTGTCGTTACAGAAGAACACTGAAGCTTTCTTT. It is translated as CASSFLSLQKNTEAFF.

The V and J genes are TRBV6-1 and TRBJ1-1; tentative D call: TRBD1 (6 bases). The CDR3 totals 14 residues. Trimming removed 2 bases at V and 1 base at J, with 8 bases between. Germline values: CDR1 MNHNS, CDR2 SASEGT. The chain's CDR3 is CASSEQGRNTEAFF. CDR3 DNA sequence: TGTGCCAGCAGTGAACAGGGGAGGAACACTGAAGCTTTCTTT.

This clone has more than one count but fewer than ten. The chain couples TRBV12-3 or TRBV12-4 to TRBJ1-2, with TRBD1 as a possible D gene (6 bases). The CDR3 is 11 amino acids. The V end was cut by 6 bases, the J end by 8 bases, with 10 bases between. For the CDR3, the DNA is TGTGCCAGCAGAGAAAGGGGGGGCTACACCTTC. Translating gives CASRERGGYTF.

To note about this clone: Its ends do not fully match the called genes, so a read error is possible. For the CDR3, the DNA is TGTGCCAGCAGCCCAACCAGCACTAGCAAAGATACGCAGTATTTT. Protein sequence: CASSPTSTSKDTQYF. The rearrangement uses TRBV11-2 and TRBJ2-3, with TRBD2 as a possible D gene (6 bases). This CDR3 contains 15 residues. Germline CDR1 is SGHAT and CDR2 is FQNNGV.

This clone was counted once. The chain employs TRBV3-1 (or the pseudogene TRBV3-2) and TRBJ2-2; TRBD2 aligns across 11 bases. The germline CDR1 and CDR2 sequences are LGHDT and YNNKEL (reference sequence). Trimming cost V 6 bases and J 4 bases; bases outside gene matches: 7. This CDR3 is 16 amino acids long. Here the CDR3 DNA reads TGTGCCAGCAGGCTGACTAGCGGGAAAAGCACCGGGGAGCTGTTTTTT. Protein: CASRLTSGKSTGELFF.